This note documents a single T cell receptor (beta chain) sequence. Clones were sequenced by immunoSEQ multiplex PCR, and TCRdb holds only the in-frame ones, with some missing. The repertoire includes some 140,000 clones, about 88% of them detected once, and roughly 8.9% sits in the top ten. The sample belongs to a study of T cell responses to AZD1222 COVID-19 vaccine. After removal of 5 bases from V and 0 bases from J, the junction contained 7 bases not matched to a gene. The CDR3 is 16 amino acids. Germline loops: CDR1 SEHNR, CDR2 FQNEAQ (reference sequence). The source of this sequence is an adult who received the AZD1222 COVID-19 vaccine. The sequencing here drew on peripheral blood, taken 28 days after the second AZD1222 dose. The chain combines TRBV7-9 with TRBJ1-3; 7 nucleotides match TRBD1. The CDR3 here is CASSPQGVSSGNTIYF. Written as DNA, the CDR3 is TGTGCCAGCAGCCCTCAGGGGGTGAGCTCTGGAAACACCATATATTTT.